By share, the clone carrying this TCR beta chain ranks as medium-sized. TCRdb called the 5' RACE reads again in MiXCR, with one record for every CDR3 protein. The sample includes about 21,000 distinct CDR3 sequences, around 15% of them seen just once. The data originate from a study of neurological immune-mediated disorders. The CDR3 covers 15 residues. With 7 bases clipped from V and 4 bases from J, the junction kept 10 bases outside the gene matches. Germline V CDR1 and CDR2: MNHEY, SVGAGI. Sequencing was done on a sample of CD8+ T cells from blood. The chain joins TRBV6-5 to TRBJ1-1, with TRBD1 matching over 9 bases. The TCR sequence derives from a woman aged 18 to 35 with multiple sclerosis. This CDR3 reads CASIGQGPLFTEAFF. CDR3 bases: TGTGCCAGCATCGGACAGGGGCCGTTGTTCACTGAAGCTTTCTTT.